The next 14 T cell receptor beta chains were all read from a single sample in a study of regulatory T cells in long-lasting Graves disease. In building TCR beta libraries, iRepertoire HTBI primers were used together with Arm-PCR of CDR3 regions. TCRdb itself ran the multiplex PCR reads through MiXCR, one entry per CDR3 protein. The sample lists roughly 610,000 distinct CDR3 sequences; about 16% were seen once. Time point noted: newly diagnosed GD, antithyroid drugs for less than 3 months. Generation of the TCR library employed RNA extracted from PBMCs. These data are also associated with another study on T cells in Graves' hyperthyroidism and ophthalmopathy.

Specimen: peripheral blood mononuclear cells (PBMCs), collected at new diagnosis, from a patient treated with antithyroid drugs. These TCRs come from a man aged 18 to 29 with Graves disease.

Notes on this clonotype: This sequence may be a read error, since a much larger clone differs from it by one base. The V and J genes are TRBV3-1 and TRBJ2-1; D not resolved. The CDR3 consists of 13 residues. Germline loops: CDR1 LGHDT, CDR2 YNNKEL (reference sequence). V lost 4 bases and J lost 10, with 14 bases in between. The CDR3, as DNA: TGTGCCAGCAGCCCCGGGCCAGCACCGGAGCAGTTCTTC. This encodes CASSPGPAPEQFF.

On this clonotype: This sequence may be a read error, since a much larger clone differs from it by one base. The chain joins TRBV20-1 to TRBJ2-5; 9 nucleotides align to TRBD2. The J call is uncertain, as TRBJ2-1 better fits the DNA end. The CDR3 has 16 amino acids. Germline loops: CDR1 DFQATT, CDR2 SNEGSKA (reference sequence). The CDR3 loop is CSAKGGGSGSSYEQFF. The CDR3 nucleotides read TGCAGTGCTAAAGGAGGGGGTAGCGGGAGCTCCTACGAGCAGTTCTTC.

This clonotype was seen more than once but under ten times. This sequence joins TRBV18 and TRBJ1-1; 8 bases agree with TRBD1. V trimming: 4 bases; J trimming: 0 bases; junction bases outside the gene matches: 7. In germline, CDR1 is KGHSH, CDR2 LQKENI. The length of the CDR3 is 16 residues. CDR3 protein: CASSQASGGMNTEAFF. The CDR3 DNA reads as TGTGCCAGCTCACAGGCGTCAGGGGGCATGAACACTGAAGCTTTCTTT.

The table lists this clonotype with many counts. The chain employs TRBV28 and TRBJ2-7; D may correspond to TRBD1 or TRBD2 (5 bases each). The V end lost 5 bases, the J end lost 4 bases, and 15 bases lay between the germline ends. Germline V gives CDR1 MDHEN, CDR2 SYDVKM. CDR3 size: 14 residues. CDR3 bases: TGTGCCAGCAGTGCTCCGGGACGATATTACGAGCAGTACTTC. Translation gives CASSAPGRYYEQYF.

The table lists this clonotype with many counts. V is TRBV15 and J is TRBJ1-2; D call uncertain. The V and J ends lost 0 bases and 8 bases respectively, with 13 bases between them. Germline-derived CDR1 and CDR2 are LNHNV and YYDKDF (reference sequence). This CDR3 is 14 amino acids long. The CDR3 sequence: CATSRDRGDRGYTF. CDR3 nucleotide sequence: TGTGCCACCAGCAGAGATCGCGGGGATAGAGGCTACACCTTC.

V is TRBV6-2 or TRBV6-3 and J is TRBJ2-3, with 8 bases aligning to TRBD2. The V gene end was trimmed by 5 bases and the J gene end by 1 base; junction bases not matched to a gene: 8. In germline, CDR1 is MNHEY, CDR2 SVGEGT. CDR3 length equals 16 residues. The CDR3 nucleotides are TGTGCCAGCAGTCAAGCGGGAGTTGCTGGCACAGATACGCAGTATTTT. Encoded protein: CASSQAGVAGTDTQYF.

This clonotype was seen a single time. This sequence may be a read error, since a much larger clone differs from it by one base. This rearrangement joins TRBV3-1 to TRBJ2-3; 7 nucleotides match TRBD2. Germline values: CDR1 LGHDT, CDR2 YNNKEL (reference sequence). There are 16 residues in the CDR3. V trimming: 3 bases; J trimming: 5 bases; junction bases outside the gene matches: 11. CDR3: CASSQHGGGSKDTQYF. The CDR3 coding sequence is TGTGCCAGCAGCCAGCATGGTGGCGGGAGTAAAGATACGCAGTATTTT.

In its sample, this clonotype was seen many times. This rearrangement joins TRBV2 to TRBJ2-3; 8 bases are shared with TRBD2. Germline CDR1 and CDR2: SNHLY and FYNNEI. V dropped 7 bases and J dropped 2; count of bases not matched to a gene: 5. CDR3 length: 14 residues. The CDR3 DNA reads TGTGCCAGCAATCGAGCGGGAGTCACAGATACGCAGTATTTT. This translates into CASNRAGVTDTQYF.

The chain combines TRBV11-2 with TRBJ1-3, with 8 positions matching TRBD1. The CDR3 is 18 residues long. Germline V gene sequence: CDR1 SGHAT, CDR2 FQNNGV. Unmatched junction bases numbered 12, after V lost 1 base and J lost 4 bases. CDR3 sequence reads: CASSLGALGTGDGNTIYF. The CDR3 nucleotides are TGTGCCAGCAGCTTAGGGGCCCTTGGGACAGGAGACGGAAACACCATATATTTT.

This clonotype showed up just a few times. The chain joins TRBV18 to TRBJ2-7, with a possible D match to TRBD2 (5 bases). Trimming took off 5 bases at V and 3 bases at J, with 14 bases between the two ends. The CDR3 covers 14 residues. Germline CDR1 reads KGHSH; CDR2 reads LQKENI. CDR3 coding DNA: TGTGCCAGCTCAGCCTCCGGGATTCGCTACGAGCAGTACTTC. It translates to CASSASGIRYEQYF.

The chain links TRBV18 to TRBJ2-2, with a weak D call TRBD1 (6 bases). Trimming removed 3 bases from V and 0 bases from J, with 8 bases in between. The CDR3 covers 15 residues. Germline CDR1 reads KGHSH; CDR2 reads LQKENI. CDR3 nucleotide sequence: TGTGCCAGCTCACCGGGGGACACGAACACCGGGGAGCTGTTTTTT. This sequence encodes CASSPGDTNTGELFF.

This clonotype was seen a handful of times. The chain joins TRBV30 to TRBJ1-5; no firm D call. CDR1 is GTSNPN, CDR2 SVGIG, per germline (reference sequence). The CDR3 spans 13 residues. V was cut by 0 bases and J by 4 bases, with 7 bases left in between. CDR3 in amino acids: CAWSVTPNQPQHF. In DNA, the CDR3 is TGTGCCTGGAGTGTAACCCCAAATCAGCCCCAGCATTTT.

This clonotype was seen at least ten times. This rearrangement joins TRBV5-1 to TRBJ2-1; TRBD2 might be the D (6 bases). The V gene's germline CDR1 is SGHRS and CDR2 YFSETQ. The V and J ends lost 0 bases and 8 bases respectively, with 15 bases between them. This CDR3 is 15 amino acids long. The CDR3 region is CASSLGTTSFDEQFF. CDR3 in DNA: TGCGCCAGCAGCTTGGGGACTACGAGTTTCGATGAGCAGTTCTTC.

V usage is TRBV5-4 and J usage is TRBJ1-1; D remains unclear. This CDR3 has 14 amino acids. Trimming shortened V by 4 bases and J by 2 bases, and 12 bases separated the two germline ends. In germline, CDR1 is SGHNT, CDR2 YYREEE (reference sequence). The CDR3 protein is CASSVRSGNTEAFF. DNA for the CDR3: TGTGCCAGCAGCGTTCGCTCCGGAAACACTGAAGCTTTCTTT.